The TCR beta chain described here comes from a study of monozygotic twins with inflammatory bowel disease. Study-level results: Repertoire similarity did not separate concordant from discordant twins, possibly from limited power. The study found lower TCRbeta diversity (inverse Simpson) in IBD patients than in healthy co-twins.

With regard to this clonotype: Its specificity is not known.

The CDR3 is made up of 13 amino acids. Germline CDR1 and CDR2: KGHSH and LQKENI. Following a re-call of the 5' RACE reads, TCRdb has one entry per CDR3 protein and lacks DNA. The repertoire table contains tens of thousands of distinct CDR3 sequences. The chain recombines TRBV18 with TRBJ1-2. The sequence derives from a human donor with ulcerative colitis or Crohn's disease, or a healthy co-twin of an affected twin (not recorded which). Sequences were obtained from blood. The CDR3 is CASTKPDGVGYTF.